This T cell receptor (beta chain) was found in a study of shared clonotypes between healthy human individuals. As defined, naive CD8 cells were CD45RO-negative and positively selected for CCR7, with terminally differentiated effector memory CD45RA+ cells excluded. Here immunoSEQ multiplex PCR was the method, and the copy in TCRdb shows in-frame clones only, minus some. The sample consists of under 1 million clones, approximately 92% of them appearing once. The CDR3 totals 16 residues. Trimming left V 1 base short and J 0 bases short, with 13 bases between. From germline, CDR1 is LGHNA and CDR2 YSLEER.

The sample comprised naive CD8+ T cells sorted from blood. The TCR originated in a man younger than 40 in good health. The chain recombines TRBV4-3 with TRBJ2-7; D might be TRBD1 (5 bases). The CDR3 protein is CASSQGRGRSSYEQYF. CDR3 nucleotides: TGCGCCAGCAGCCAAGGAAGGGGAAGAAGCTCCTACGAGCAGTACTTC.